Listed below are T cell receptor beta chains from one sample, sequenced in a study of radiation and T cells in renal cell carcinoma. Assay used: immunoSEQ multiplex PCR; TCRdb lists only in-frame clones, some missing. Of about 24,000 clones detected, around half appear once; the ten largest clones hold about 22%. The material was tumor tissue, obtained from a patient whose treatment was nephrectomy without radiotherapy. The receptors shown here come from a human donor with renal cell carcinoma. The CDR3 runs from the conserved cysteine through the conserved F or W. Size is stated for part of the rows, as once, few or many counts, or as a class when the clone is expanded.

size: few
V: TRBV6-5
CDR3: CASSQGTYEQYF

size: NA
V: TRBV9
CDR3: CASSRDSYEQYF

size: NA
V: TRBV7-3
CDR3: CASRFTGGTGTEAFF

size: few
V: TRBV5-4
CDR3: CASSLAARAGSTEAFF

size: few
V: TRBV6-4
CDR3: CASSATGRGTEAFF

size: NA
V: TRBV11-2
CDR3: CASSVDSRGNTEAFF

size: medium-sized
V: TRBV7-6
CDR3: CASSTSGTEAFF

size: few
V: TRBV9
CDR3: CASSLAGGRDEQYF

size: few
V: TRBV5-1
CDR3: CASSLGLAGEEQYF

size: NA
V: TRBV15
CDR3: CATSRDLPWASGSERNIQYF

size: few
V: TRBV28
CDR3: CASSPFRGDSPLHF

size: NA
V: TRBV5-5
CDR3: CASSKSGDGNQPQHF

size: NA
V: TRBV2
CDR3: CASSDDRLIKETQYF

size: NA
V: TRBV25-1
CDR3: CASSDPANTLNEKLFF

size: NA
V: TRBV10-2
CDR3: CASSEDPRSYEQYF

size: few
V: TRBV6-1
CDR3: CASSARQGGDYGYTF

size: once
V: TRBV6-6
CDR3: CASSYGPRGSPLHF

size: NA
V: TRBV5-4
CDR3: CASSTGGQRDGYTF

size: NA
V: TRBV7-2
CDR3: CASSLRYNEQFF

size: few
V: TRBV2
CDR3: CASTPVGIPTQYF

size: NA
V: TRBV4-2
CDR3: CASSQSVGRDDYGYTF

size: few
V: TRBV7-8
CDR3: CASSPKQGFAFF

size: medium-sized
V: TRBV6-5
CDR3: CASSPIVGNQPQHF

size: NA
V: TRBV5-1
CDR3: CASSLGSYNEQFF

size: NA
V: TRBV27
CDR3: CASSLRVSYEQYF

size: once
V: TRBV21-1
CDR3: CASSKVGQASNQPQHF

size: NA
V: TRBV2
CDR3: CASHRVGGETQYF

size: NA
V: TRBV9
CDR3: CASSVLSQGGTEAFF

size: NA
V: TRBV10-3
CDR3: CAISAGLAGGSSYNEQFF

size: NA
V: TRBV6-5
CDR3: CASSSPTGEAFF

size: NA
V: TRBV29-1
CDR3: CSAQTGGGYGYTF

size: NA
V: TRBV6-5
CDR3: CASARGTYQNTEAFF

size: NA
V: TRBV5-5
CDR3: CASSLGQGGLYGYTF

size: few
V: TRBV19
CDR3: CASSVSQGALGTEAFF

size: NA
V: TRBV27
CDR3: CASTPAGSSYEQYF

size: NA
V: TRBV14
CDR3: CASSKWGQGGAYEQYF

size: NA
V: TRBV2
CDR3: CASSERRTTDTQYF

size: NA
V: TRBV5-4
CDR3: CASSLGGQRGISNQPQHF

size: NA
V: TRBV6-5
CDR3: CASSVDRTNTGELFF

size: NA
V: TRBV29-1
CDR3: CSVADSTYEQYF